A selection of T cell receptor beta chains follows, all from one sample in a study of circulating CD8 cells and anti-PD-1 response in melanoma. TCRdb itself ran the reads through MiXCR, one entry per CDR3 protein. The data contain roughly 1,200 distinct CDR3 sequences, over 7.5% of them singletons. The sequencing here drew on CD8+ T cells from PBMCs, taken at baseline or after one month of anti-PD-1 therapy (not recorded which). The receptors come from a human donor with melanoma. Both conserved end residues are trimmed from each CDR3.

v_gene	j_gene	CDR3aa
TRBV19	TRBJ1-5	ASSIWSGPNSNQPQH
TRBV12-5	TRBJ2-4	ASGSWGHYAQY
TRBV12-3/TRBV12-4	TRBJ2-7	ASSLVGTYEQY
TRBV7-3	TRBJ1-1	ASSIGTGLSTEAF
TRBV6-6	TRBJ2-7	ASSYSRSLEGSDYEQY
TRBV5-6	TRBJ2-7	ASSLGPNYEQY
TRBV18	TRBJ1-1	ASSLEENTEAF
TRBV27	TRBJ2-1	ASSFRRGGYNEQF
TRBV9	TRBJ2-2	ASSASPQGAANTGELF
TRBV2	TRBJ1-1	ASSVIGNTEAF
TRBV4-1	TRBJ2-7	ASRLRQDSTYEQY
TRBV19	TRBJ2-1	ASSIGAGDNEQF
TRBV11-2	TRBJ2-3	ASTLMAGGGYTDTQY
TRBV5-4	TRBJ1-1	ASSLVGTEAF
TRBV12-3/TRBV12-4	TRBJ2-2	ASTWGVPGELF
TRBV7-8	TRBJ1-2	ASSLGSIEGAYGYT
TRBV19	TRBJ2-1	ASLGGSSYNEQF
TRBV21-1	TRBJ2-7	ASSKGGPVSYEQY
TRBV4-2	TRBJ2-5	ASSQDETQWTQY
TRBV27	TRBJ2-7	ASSPGGLYEQY
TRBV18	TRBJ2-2	ASSPEDDGTGELF
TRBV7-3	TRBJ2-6	ASSLGQGVSGANVLT
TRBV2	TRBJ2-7	ASRGQGFEQY
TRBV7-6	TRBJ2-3	ASSLSSWGTGTDTQY
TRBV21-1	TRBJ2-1	AHTAPRLEMNNEQF
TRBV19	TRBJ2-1	ASSGGAYNEQF
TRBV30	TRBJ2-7	AWSVPEQDYEQY
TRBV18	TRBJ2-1	ASSLTDPPLGEQF
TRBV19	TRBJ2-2	ASSNGRNTGELF
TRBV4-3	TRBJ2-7	ASSQAVGGTYEQY
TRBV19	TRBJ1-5	ASSIGQDYYQPQH
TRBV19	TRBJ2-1	ASSIRAGWEQF
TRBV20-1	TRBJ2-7	SARGDRESSEQY
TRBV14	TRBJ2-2	ASSQARAAGVTGELF
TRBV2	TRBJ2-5	ASRDPETQY
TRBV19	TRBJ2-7	ASSISAGGGEQY
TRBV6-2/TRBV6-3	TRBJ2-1	ASSSLESPHEQF
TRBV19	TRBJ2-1	ASREQGSSYNEQF
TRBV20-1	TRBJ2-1	SVRPGLAGAISYNEQF
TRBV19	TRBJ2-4	ASSIGGVLAKNIQY
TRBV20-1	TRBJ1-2	SARAGTFYGYT